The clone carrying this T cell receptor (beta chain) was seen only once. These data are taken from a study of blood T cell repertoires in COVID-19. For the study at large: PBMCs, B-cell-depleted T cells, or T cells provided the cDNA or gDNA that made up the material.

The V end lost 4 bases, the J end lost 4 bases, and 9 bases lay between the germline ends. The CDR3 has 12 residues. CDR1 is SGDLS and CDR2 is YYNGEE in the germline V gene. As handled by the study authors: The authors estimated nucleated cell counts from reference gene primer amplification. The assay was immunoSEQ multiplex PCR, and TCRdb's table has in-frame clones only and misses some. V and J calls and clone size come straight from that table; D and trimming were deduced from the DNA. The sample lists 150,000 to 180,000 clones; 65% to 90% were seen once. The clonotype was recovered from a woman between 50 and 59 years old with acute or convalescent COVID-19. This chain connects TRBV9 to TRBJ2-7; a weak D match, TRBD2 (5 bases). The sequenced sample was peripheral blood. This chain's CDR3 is CASSPEEYEQYF. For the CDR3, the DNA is TGTGCCAGCAGCCCGGAGGAATACGAGCAGTACTTC.